This T cell receptor (beta chain) was retrieved from a study of T-cell reconstitution after alpha-beta-depleted transplantation in children. Germline V gene sequence: CDR1 LNHNV, CDR2 YYDKDF (reference sequence). This CDR3 is 17 amino acids long. Trimming pared 0 bases from V and 3 bases from J, leaving 15 bases between. Findings and caveats of the study: Recipient T cells and thymic progenitors that survived were the source of the high TCRbeta diversity seen at day 60 in some patients. Several hundred expanded graft clones reportedly gave rise to the alpha-beta T cells present about two months after transplant. A year had passed since transplant, and T-cell counts and diversity by then came mostly from newly produced T cells.

With regard to this clonotype: Antigen specificity is unknown.

Preparation of the TCRbeta library used unique molecular identifiers. From the PCR reads, TCRdb called clonotypes with MiXCR, one entry per CDR3 protein. The sample carries a few hundred thousand distinct CDR3 sequences, 13% recorded once. This TCR was sampled from a male patient under 18 who had a stem cell transplant for acute myeloid leukemia, so the T cells may come from the graft donor. The sequences come from PBMCs, mostly from graft donor cells, collected 360 days after TCRalphabeta/CD19-depleted stem cell transplant. This sequence joins TRBV15 and TRBJ2-1, with TRBD2 as a possible D gene (6 bases). The CDR3 sequence: CATSRDGLALFYNEQFF. CDR3 coding DNA: TGTGCCACCAGCAGAGATGGGCTAGCGTTGTTCTACAATGAGCAGTTCTTC.